One and the same sample provided the 26 T cell receptor beta chains below, sequenced in a study of CD8 T cells in Susac syndrome. Reverse transcription of about 0.45 to 1 ug RNA was carried out with random hexamers. MiXCR, run by TCRdb on the immunoSEQ multiplex PCR reads, gives a single entry per CDR3 protein. The data show around 71,000 distinct CDR3 sequences, 96% seen once. Sequenced input: CD4+ T cells from PBMCs. The receptors derive from a human donor with multiple sclerosis.

This chain joins TRBV6-2 or TRBV6-3 and TRBJ1-5; no clear D. The CDR3 is 12 residues long. Trimming took off 8 bases at V and 0 bases at J, with 5 bases between the two ends. Looked up from germline, CDR1 is MNHEY and CDR2 is SVGEGT. The CDR3 reads CASGVSNQPQHF. The CDR3 nucleotides are TGTGCCAGCGGGGTTAGCAATCAGCCCCAGCATTTT.

The chain employs TRBV6-2 or TRBV6-3 and TRBJ1-2; TRBD1 agrees at 10 bases. The germline V gene has CDR1 MNHEY and CDR2 SVGEGT. Trimming took 2 bases from V and 3 from J; bases not matched to a gene: 9. This CDR3 has 17 residues. The DNA for the CDR3 is TGTGCCAGCAGTTACCGGGACAGGGGCCGGGTGGACTATGGCTACACCTTC. It specifies CASSYRDRGRVDYGYTF.

CDR3 nucleotides: TGTGCCAGCAGCTGGGGACGGCTCAACACTGAAGCTTTCTTT. Amino acid sequence: CASSWGRLNTEAFF. The chain couples TRBV19 to TRBJ1-1, with a weak D call TRBD1 (5 bases). This CDR3 has 14 residues. Germline V gene lookup returns CDR1 LNHDA and CDR2 SQIVND (reference sequence). Trimming removed 9 bases from V and 2 bases from J, with 16 bases in between.

The genes are TRBV2 and TRBJ2-1, with 12 positions matching TRBD2. J gave up 7 bases and V 11 bases, and 9 bases lay outside the gene matches. The CDR3 loop spans 14 amino acids. Germline assignment: CDR1 SNHLY and CDR2 FYNNEI. CDR3 residues: CASWGLAGKNEQFF. The CDR3 nucleotides are TGTGCCTCCTGGGGACTAGCGGGCAAAAATGAGCAGTTCTTC.

This clonotype is a singleton in its sample. The chain has TRBV7-3 and TRBJ2-1; D might be TRBD1 or TRBD2, each matching 6 bases. Germline V lookup: CDR1 SGHTA, CDR2 FQGTGA. The CDR3 sequence is 15 residues long. V lost 2 bases and J 8 bases, leaving 16 bases between the germline ends. CDR3 amino acids: CASSLSDYRGHEQFF. CDR3 sequence (DNA): TGTGCCAGCAGCTTATCGGACTATCGGGGGCATGAGCAGTTCTTC.

The V gene is TRBV11-2, the J gene TRBJ2-7; the D is unclear. The germline V gene has CDR1 SGHAT and CDR2 FQNNGV. The CDR3 extends over 13 amino acids. Trimming left V 4 bases short and J 2 bases short, with 9 bases between. The CDR3 here is CASSSLVTYEQYF. For the CDR3, the DNA is TGTGCCAGCAGCTCCCTCGTAACCTACGAGCAGTACTTC.

This chain's CDR3 is CSVEPNSYEQYF. The CDR3 nucleotides read TGCAGCGTTGAGCCCAACTCCTACGAGCAGTACTTC. The rearrangement uses TRBV29-1 and TRBJ2-7; D is unresolved. V was trimmed by 3 bases and J by 0 bases, leaving 6 bases between them. CDR1 and CDR2 (germline): SQVTM, ANQGSEA. The CDR3 has 12 amino acids.

The table lists this clonotype with a count of one. This chain links TRBV7-3 with TRBJ2-6, with TRBD1 matching 8 bases. V dropped 5 bases and J dropped 0; count of bases not matched to a gene: 3. CDR3 length equals 16 residues. Germline-derived CDR1 and CDR2 are SGHTA and FQGTGA. For the CDR3, the DNA is TGTGCCAGCAGCCCAACAGGGGGCTCTGGGGCCAACGTCCTGACTTTC. As protein: CASSPTGGSGANVLTF.

The chain carries TRBV5-4 and TRBJ1-2; 7 nucleotides align to TRBD1. J gave up 2 bases and V 4 bases, and 2 bases lay outside the gene matches. Per the germline V gene, CDR1 is SGHNT and CDR2 is YYREEE (reference sequence). The CDR3 loop spans 13 amino acids. CDR3 coding DNA: TGTGCCAGCAGCCCGGACAGGAACTATGGCTACACCTTC. Translating it yields CASSPDRNYGYTF.

V usage is TRBV2 and J usage is TRBJ2-7; D perhaps matches TRBD1 (5 bases). Germline V lookup: CDR1 SNHLY, CDR2 FYNNEI. This CDR3 contains 14 residues. Trimming took 5 bases from V and 0 from J, leaving 11 bases between them. The CDR3 is CASSNDRSSYEQYF. CDR3 coding DNA: TGTGCCAGCAGTAACGACAGATCCTCCTACGAGCAGTACTTC. The full variable domain, its missing parts supplied by reference TRBV2 and TRBJ2-7, is EPEVTQTPSHQVTQMGQEVILRCVPISNHLYFYWYRQILGQKVEFLVSFYNNEISEKSEIFDDQFSVERPDGSNFTLKIRSTKLEDSAMYFCASSNDRSSYEQYFGPGTRLTVT.

V usage is TRBV10-3 and J usage is TRBJ1-2; D is undetermined. Trimming removed 3 bases from V and 5 bases from J, with 10 bases in between. This CDR3 has 13 amino acids. Germline CDR1 and CDR2: ENHRY and SYGVKD. CDR3 nucleotide sequence: TGTGCCATCAGTGATGCCGGACCTTATGGCTACACCTTC. It codes for CAISDAGPYGYTF.

The J gene is TRBJ2-7, the V gene TRBV4-1; D not resolved. Trimming took 3 bases from V and 2 from J, leaving 14 bases between them. Germline V lookup: CDR1 MGHRA, CDR2 YSYEKL. The CDR3 consists of 15 residues. This CDR3 is CASSHPAIGTYEQYF. The DNA of the CDR3 is TGCGCCAGCAGCCATCCCGCAATTGGGACCTACGAGCAGTACTTC.

This clonotype came up once. The CDR3 protein is CASSADRSEAFF. The CDR3 DNA reads TGCGCCAGCAGCGCAGACCGGTCTGAAGCTTTCTTT. V usage is TRBV5-1 and J usage is TRBJ1-1, with D uncertain. V lost 4 bases, J lost 6 bases, and 10 bases lay in between. Germline V gene lookup returns CDR1 SGHRS and CDR2 YFSETQ. The CDR3 sequence is 12 residues long.

This chain uses TRBV29-1 with TRBJ1-4; D is possibly TRBD1 (6 bases). The germline V and J ends were trimmed by 7 bases and 8 bases, with 17 bases remaining between them. Germline V gene sequence: CDR1 SQVTM, CDR2 ANQGSEA. CDR3 length: 13 amino acids. The chain's CDR3 is CSAVRDTREKLFF. DNA of the CDR3: TGCAGCGCTGTCCGGGACACCAGAGAAAAACTGTTTTTT.

V is TRBV18 and J is TRBJ2-4; D is uncertain. Looked up from germline, CDR1 is KGHSH and CDR2 is LQKENI. The CDR3 is 14 amino acids. The V end was cut by 1 base, the J end by 2 bases, with 6 bases between. The CDR3: CASSPQGPKNIQYF. The CDR3 bases are TGTGCCAGCTCACCACAGGGTCCCAAAAACATTCAGTACTTC.

V and J are TRBV20-1 and TRBJ2-7; D is tentatively TRBD1 or TRBD2 (5 bases each). In germline, CDR1 is DFQATT, CDR2 SNEGSKA (reference sequence). The CDR3 extends over 15 amino acids. Trimming removed 3 bases at V and 7 bases at J, with 22 bases between. Written as DNA, the CDR3 is TGCAGTGCTAGTCCCGGGACGGATGGGGCTAAGGAGCAGTACTTC. Protein: CSASPGTDGAKEQYF.

Details on this clonotype: An end of the junction differs from the germline gene, which may be a read error. The chain uses TRBV5-6 and TRBJ1-6; D call uncertain. CDR1 is SGHDT and CDR2 is YYEEEE in the germline V gene. The CDR3 length is 14 residues. This chain's CDR3 is CASSFHQRDSPLHF. The CDR3 DNA sequence: TGTGCCAGCAGCTTCCACCAGCGGGATTCACCGCTCCACTTT.

This rearrangement joins TRBV1 to TRBJ1-3. TRBV1 is marked as a pseudogene. CDR3 length: 18 residues. CDR3 region: CTSSQDSLRQYSGNTIYF. The DNA for the CDR3 is TGCACCAGCAGCCAAGATTCCCTTCGGCAGTACTCTGGAAACACCATATATTTT.

The chain uses TRBV7-9 and TRBJ2-5, with D hard to call. This CDR3 spans 12 amino acids. The germline gives CDR1 SEHNR, CDR2 FQNEAQ (reference sequence). Trimming removed 2 bases at V and 5 bases at J, with 6 bases between. Here the CDR3 reads CASSLTRETQYF. The CDR3 DNA is TGTGCCAGCAGCTTAACTCGGGAGACCCAGTACTTC.

This chain connects TRBV28 to TRBJ1-5; no reliable D call. This CDR3 is 13 amino acids long. V lost 11 bases and J 8 bases, leaving 19 bases between the germline ends. Per germline, CDR1 MDHEN and CDR2 SYDVKM. Here the CDR3 DNA reads TGTGCCGGCTCAGACCGTATTGGGGAGCCCCAGCATTTT. Its translation is CAGSDRIGEPQHF.

The gene calls are TRBV6-6 and TRBJ2-3, with 15 bases lining up with TRBD2. Germline V gives CDR1 MNHNY, CDR2 SVGAGI (reference sequence). The CDR3 runs 15 residues. With 6 bases clipped from V and 5 bases from J, the junction kept 3 bases outside the gene matches. Here the CDR3 reads CASRPGLAGGDTQYF. As DNA, the CDR3 is TGTGCCAGCAGGCCGGGACTAGCGGGGGGAGATACGCAGTATTTT.

The rearrangement joins TRBV7-2 to TRBJ2-1; D gene unclear. This CDR3 region has 14 residues. Germline lookup yields CDR1 SGHTA and CDR2 FQGNSA. Between the trimmed V and J ends, which lost 0 bases and 5 bases, there was a span of 8 bases. The CDR3 region is CASSLAFGDNEQFF. The CDR3 bases are TGTGCCAGCAGCTTAGCGTTCGGCGACAATGAGCAGTTCTTC. Full variable domain (missing parts from reference TRBV7-2 and TRBJ2-1): GAGVSQSPSNKVTEKGKDVELRCDPISGHTALYWYRQSLGQGLEFLIYFQGNSAPDKSGLPSDRFSAERTGGSVSTLTIQRTQQEDSAVYLCASSLAFGDNEQFFGPGTRLTVL.

The chain carries TRBV29-1 and TRBJ1-3; tentatively, D is TRBD1 (6 bases). Germline values: CDR1 SQVTM, CDR2 ANQGSEA. V was pared by 7 bases and J by 2 bases, with 9 bases between. The CDR3 is made up of 12 amino acids. DNA for the CDR3: TGCAGCGCAGGGGAAGCTGGAAACACCATATATTTT. It specifies CSAGEAGNTIYF. Full variable domain (outside the CDR3, taken from reference TRBV29-1 and TRBJ1-3): SAVISQKPSRDICQRGTSLTIQCQVDSQVTMMFWYRQQPGQSLTLIATANQGSEATYESGFVIDKFPISRPNLTFSTLTVSNMSPEDSSIYLCSAGEAGNTIYFGEGSWLTVV.

The chain is built from TRBV5-1 and TRBJ2-5, with TRBD1 identical over 8 bases. Per germline, CDR1 SGHRS and CDR2 YFSETQ. With V trimmed by 0 bases and J by 2 bases, 0 bases remained unmatched. This CDR3 is built from 14 residues. The CDR3 DNA follows: TGCGCCAGCAGCTTGGGGACAGGGCAAGAGACCCAGTACTTC. It translates to CASSLGTGQETQYF.

The V gene is TRBV13, the J gene TRBJ2-1; either TRBD1 or TRBD2 may fit D (5 bases each). This CDR3 is 16 amino acids long. Germline CDR1 PRHDT, CDR2 FYEKMQ (reference sequence). Between the trimmed V and J ends, which lost 0 bases and 4 bases, there was a span of 13 bases. CDR3 loop: CASSLGIGARYNEQFF. The CDR3 DNA reads as TGTGCCAGCAGCTTAGGCATCGGGGCTCGGTACAATGAGCAGTTCTTC.

The chain links TRBV28 to TRBJ1-2, with a possible D match to TRBD1 (5 bases). The V and J ends lost 5 bases and 5 bases respectively, with 21 bases between them. The CDR3 sequence is 16 residues long. The germline CDR1 and CDR2 sequences are MDHEN and SYDVKM. CDR3 in DNA: TGTGCCAGCAGTCAACCCCGGGGGGAAAGAGGGTATGGCTACACCTTC. It encodes CASSQPRGERGYGYTF.